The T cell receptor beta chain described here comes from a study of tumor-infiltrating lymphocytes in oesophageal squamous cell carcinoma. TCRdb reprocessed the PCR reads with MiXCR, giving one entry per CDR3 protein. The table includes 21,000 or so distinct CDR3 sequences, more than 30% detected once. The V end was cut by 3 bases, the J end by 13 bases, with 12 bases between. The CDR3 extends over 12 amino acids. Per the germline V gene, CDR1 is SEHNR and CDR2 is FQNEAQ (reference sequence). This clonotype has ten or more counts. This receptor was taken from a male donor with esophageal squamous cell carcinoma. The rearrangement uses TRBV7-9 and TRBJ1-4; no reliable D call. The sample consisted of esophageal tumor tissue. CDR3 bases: TGTGCCAGCAGCTTCGGGGAGGAGGGACTGTTTTTT. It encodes CASSFGEEGLFF.